This T cell receptor beta chain is drawn from a study of cytomegalovirus exposure and HLA in healthy donors. Background on the study: In a later analysis, the roughly 120 validation repertoires were reported to have used the same platform as the approximately 620 first-cohort repertoires.

Trimming cost V 2 bases and J 6 bases, with 14 bases left between them. The germline gives CDR1 GTSNPN, CDR2 SVGIG (reference sequence). This CDR3 has 13 amino acids. Findings and caveats of the study: Using the classifier, cytomegalovirus status was reportedly diagnosed with high specificity and sensitivity.

Among the roughly 120 subjects of the validation cohort, separate from the roughly 670-subject first cohort, were the donors. As regards this clone: Its target is not known.

Produced via immunoSEQ multiplex PCR; TCRdb's table is partial and in-frame only. The sample carries a few hundred thousand clones, around 87% recorded once. The rearrangement uses TRBV30 and TRBJ2-7; D possibly corresponds to TRBD2 (6 bases). Material for sequencing was PBMCs. The TCR was taken from a woman under 30 in good health and CMV-seronegative. CDR3 sequence reads: CAWSPRGPREQYF. The CDR3 region has the DNA TGTGCCTGGAGTCCGCGGGGACCCCGCGAGCAGTACTTC.